This T cell receptor beta chain was observed in a study of T cell responses to AZD1222 COVID-19 vaccine. Study information: Pooling of second doses given at about 4 or about 12 weeks was done. Study-wide results and caveats: Clonal diversity was possibly underestimated; the donors were predominantly white British and more often female.

A remark on this clone: Its antigen is not identified.

CDR1 is SGHVS, CDR2 FNYEAQ, per germline. This CDR3 contains 18 residues. Trimming took off 2 bases at V and 5 bases at J, with 25 bases between the two ends. Libraries were prepared by immunoSEQ multiplex PCR; TCRdb keeps only in-frame clonotypes and omits some of them. The repertoire consists of under 150,000 clones, with roughly 91% occurring once and the leading ten covering around 5.4%. The sample in question was peripheral blood, obtained on day 0 of AZD1222 vaccination. The chain employs TRBV7-6 and TRBJ2-7; possible D gene TRBD1, 6 bases. The TCR was taken from an adult in good health. The CDR3 reads CASSLLLTGTSQWDEQYF. In DNA form, the CDR3 reads TGTGCCAGCAGCTTACTACTGACCGGGACATCCCAATGGGACGAGCAGTACTTC.